Following are 10 T cell receptor beta chains from one sample sequenced in a study of T cell responses to AZD1222 COVID-19 vaccine. Generated by immunoSEQ multiplex PCR, the TCRdb table keeps only in-frame clones and is missing some. Among 90,000 to 100,000 clones listed, roughly 90% were seen once. The specimen comprised peripheral blood, sampled on day 0 of AZD1222 vaccination. These receptors came from an adult in good health.

The V gene is TRBV5-4, the J gene TRBJ2-7, with a weak D call TRBD2 (6 bases). The CDR3 is made up of 16 amino acids. V was clipped by 5 bases and J by 0 bases, with 18 bases between them. Germline CDR1 and CDR2: SGHNT and YYREEE (reference sequence). The CDR3 region is CASSRGLGGLSYEQYF. The CDR3 region has the DNA TGTGCCAGCAGTCGGGGGTTGGGGGGACTCTCCTACGAGCAGTACTTC.

The CDR3, as DNA: TGCGCCAGCAGCCAAGGATGGACAGGGGGTAATTCACCCCTCCACTTT. Its protein product is CASSQGWTGGNSPLHF. The rearrangement links TRBV4-1 to TRBJ1-6; 10 bases align to TRBD1. V trimming: 1 base; J trimming: 6 bases; junction bases outside the gene matches: 3. The CDR3 runs 16 residues. The germline gives CDR1 MGHRA, CDR2 YSYEKL.

The rearrangement links TRBV4-3 to TRBJ2-2; the D call may be TRBD1 or TRBD2 (6 bases each). V lost 0 bases to trimming and J lost 7 bases, with 12 bases between them. Germline assignment: CDR1 LGHNA and CDR2 YSLEER. This CDR3 has 15 amino acids. The CDR3 nucleotides are TGCGCCAGCAGCCAAGATGGGGGGCTAGGCGGGGAGCTGTTTTTT. This codes for CASSQDGGLGGELFF.

The count of this clone is one. The chain combines TRBV27 with TRBJ1-5; 7 nucleotides match TRBD1. This CDR3 is 15 amino acids long. Germline V gene sequence: CDR1 MNHEY, CDR2 SMNVEV (reference sequence). V was pared by 5 bases and J by 4 bases, with 8 bases of the junction left unmatched. Written as DNA, the CDR3 is TGTGCCAGCAGTCCTAGGACAGGCCAGAATCAGCCCCAGCATTTT. Amino acids: CASSPRTGQNQPQHF.

This chain joins TRBV6-5 and TRBJ1-4; 7 positions match TRBD1. The J segment lost 9 bases and the V segment lost 2 bases, leaving 6 bases of the junction unmatched. The CDR3 contains 14 residues. The germline CDR1 and CDR2 sequences are MNHEY and SVGAGI. CDR3 DNA: TGTGCCAGCAGTTACAACAGGGGAGGTAAAAAACTGTTTTTT. Translated: CASSYNRGGKKLFF.

The chain links TRBV7-6 to TRBJ2-3; the match to TRBD2 covers 16 bases. The CDR3 has 17 amino acids. Germline lookup yields CDR1 SGHVS and CDR2 FNYEAQ. With V trimmed by 5 bases and J by 2 bases, 4 bases remained unmatched. The CDR3: CASSHGTSGRVTDTQYF. The CDR3 coding sequence is TGTGCCAGCAGCCATGGGACTAGCGGGAGGGTCACAGATACGCAGTATTTT. Based on the CDR3 plus reference TRBV7-6 and TRBJ2-3, the full variable domain is GAGVSQSPRYKVTKRGQDVALRCDPISGHVSLYWYRQALGQGPEFLTYFNYEAQQDKSGLPNDRFSAERPEGSISTLTIQRTEQRDSAMYRCASSHGTSGRVTDTQYFGPGTRLTVL.

V is TRBV5-1 and J is TRBJ1-1, with 8 positions matching TRBD1. The CDR3 spans 15 residues. V was clipped by 3 bases and J by 5 bases; unmatched bases: 9. Germline lookup yields CDR1 SGHRS and CDR2 YFSETQ. CDR3 in amino acids: CASSSLTGESTEAFF. CDR3 DNA: TGCGCCAGCAGCTCCTTGACAGGGGAGTCTACTGAAGCTTTCTTT.

The chain recombines TRBV9 with TRBJ2-5; 8 nucleotides match TRBD2. The CDR3 is 16 amino acids. Germline V gene lookup returns CDR1 SGDLS and CDR2 YYNGEE. V gave up 0 bases and J gave up 5 bases; unmatched junction bases: 9. CDR3 coding DNA: TGTGCCAGCAGCGTAGCTGGGGCAGCGGGAGTTGAGACCCAGTACTTC. It encodes CASSVAGAAGVETQYF.

This clone was observed a single time. The V and J genes are TRBV6-1 and TRBJ1-1; 9 bases map to TRBD1. This CDR3 has 15 residues. With 2 bases clipped from V and 2 bases from J, the junction kept 3 bases outside the gene matches. Germline V lookup: CDR1 MNHNS, CDR2 SASEGT. CDR3 sequence (DNA): TGTGCCAGCAGTGAACCGGGACAGGGAAACACTGAAGCTTTCTTT. It translates to CASSEPGQGNTEAFF.

The gene calls are TRBV10-3 and TRBJ1-4; D is possibly TRBD1 (6 bases). V was shortened by 5 bases and J by 2 bases, with 9 bases between the two germline ends. This CDR3 region has 14 residues. The V gene's germline CDR1 is ENHRY and CDR2 SYGVKD. CDR3 nucleotides: TGTGCCATCAGTCAGAGGGGGACTAATGAAAAACTGTTTTTT. It yields the protein CAISQRGTNEKLFF.